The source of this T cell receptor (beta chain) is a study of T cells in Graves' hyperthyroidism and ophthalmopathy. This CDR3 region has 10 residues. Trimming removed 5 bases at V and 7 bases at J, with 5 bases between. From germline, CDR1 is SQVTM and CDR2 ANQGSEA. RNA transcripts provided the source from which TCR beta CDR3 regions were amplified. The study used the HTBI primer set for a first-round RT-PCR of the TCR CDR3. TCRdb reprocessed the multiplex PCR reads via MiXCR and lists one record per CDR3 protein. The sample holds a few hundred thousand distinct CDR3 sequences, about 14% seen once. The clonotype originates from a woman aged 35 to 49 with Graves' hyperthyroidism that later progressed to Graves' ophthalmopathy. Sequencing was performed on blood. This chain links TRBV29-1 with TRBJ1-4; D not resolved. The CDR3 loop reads CSVRAEKLFF. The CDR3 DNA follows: TGCAGCGTTCGGGCTGAAAAACTGTTTTTT.